These 6 T cell receptor beta chains were sequenced from one sample in a study of blood T cell repertoires in COVID-19. Sequencing used immunoSEQ multiplex PCR; TCRdb keeps in-frame clones, though not all of them. The sample carries 250,000 to 350,000 clones, around 90% recorded once. The sample consisted of PBMCs or T cells enriched from blood (not recorded which). The origin of the receptors is a woman aged 40 to 55 who had recovered from COVID-19.

CDR3: CASSRSGRYNSPLHF. The CDR3 DNA reads TGCGCCAGCAGTCGGTCAGGGCGTTATAATTCACCCCTCCACTTT. This chain joins TRBV23-1 and TRBJ1-6, with a tentative D call TRBD1 (5 bases). TRBV23-1 is noted as an ORF with a role that remains uncertain. This CDR3 comprises 15 residues. Trimming removed 4 bases at V and 4 bases at J, with 11 bases between.

The chain employs TRBV6-7 and TRBJ2-7; D ambiguous. TRBV6-7 is sorted into the ORF group, with uncertain function. V lost 2 bases, J lost 3 bases, and 17 bases lay in between. This CDR3 spans 16 amino acids. The DNA for the CDR3 is TGTGCCAGCAGTTACAAGTTAGCCACACATTTCTACGAGCAGTACTTC. Amino acids: CASSYKLATHFYEQYF.

This sequence joins TRBV2 and TRBJ2-1; 8 bases line up with TRBD1. Looked up from germline, CDR1 is SNHLY and CDR2 is FYNNEI. After removal of 6 bases from V and 1 base from J, the junction contained 5 bases not matched to a gene. This CDR3 region has 15 residues. The CDR3 loop is CASSFDRGSYNEQFF. Written as DNA, the CDR3 is TGTGCCAGCAGCTTCGACAGGGGATCCTACAATGAGCAGTTCTTC.

This chain uses TRBV5-1 with TRBJ1-1, with D possibly being TRBD1 (6 bases). Trimming stripped 4 bases from V and 5 bases from J, with 15 bases between. The CDR3 runs to 14 residues. In germline, CDR1 is SGHRS, CDR2 YFSETQ. The CDR3 sequence: CASSRDTRGTEAFF. CDR3 sequence (DNA): TGCGCCAGCAGCCGGGACACCCGAGGGACTGAAGCTTTCTTT.

V is TRBV7-9 and J is TRBJ1-1; D remains unclear. Germline values: CDR1 SEHNR, CDR2 FQNEAQ (reference sequence). Trimming removed 7 bases from V and 0 bases from J, with 6 bases in between. The CDR3 spans 12 residues. DNA of the CDR3: TGTGCCAGCACCCAGATGAACACTGAAGCTTTCTTT. Translation gives CASTQMNTEAFF.

The chain couples TRBV5-1 to TRBJ2-6; TRBD2 matches at 10 bases. CDR3 length: 17 residues. Trimming removed 7 bases from V and 0 bases from J; junction bases left unmatched: 7. Germline V gene data show CDR1 as SGHRS and CDR2 as YFSETQ. CDR3 in amino acids: CASRVLAGISGANVLTF. CDR3 in DNA: TGCGCCAGCCGAGTACTAGCGGGGATCTCTGGGGCCAACGTCCTGACTTTC.